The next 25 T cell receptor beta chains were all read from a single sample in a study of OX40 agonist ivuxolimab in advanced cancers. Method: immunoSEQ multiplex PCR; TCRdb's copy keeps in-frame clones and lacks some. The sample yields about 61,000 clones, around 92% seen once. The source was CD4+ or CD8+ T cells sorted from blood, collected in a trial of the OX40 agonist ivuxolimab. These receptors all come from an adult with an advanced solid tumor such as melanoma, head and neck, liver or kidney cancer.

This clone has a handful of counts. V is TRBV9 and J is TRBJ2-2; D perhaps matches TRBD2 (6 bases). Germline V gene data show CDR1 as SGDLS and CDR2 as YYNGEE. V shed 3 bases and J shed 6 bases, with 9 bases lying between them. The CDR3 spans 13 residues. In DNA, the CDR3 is TGTGCCAGCAGCGGACTAGGAGCCGGGGAGCTGTTTTTT. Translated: CASSGLGAGELFF.

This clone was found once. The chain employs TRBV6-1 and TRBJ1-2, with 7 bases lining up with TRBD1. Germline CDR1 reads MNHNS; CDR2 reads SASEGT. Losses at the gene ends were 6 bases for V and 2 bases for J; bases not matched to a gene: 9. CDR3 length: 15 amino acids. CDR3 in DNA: TGTGCCAGCAGACCTCGTGAGGGGGCCAACTATGGCTACACCTTC. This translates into CASRPREGANYGYTF.

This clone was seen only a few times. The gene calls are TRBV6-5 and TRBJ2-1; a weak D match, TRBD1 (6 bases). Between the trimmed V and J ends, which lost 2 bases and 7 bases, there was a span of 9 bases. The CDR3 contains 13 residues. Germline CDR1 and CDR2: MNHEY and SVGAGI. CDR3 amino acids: CASSYERGNEQFF. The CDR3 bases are TGTGCCAGCAGTTACGAAAGGGGGAATGAGCAGTTCTTC.

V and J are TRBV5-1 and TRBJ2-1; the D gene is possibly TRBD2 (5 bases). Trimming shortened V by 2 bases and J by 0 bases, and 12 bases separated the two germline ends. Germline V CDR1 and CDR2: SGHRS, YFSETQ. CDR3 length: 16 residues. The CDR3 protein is CASSFERRSSYNEQFF. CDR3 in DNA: TGCGCCAGCAGCTTCGAGCGGAGAAGCTCCTACAATGAGCAGTTCTTC.

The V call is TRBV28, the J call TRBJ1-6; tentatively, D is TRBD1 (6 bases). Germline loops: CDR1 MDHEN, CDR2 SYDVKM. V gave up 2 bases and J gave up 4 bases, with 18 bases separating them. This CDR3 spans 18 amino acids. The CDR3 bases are TGTGCCAGCAGTTTAGAGGGATCCGGGGACAAATATAATTCACCCCTCCACTTT. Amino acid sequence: CASSLEGSGDKYNSPLHF.

CDR3 region: CASSNTDTQYF. The CDR3 coding sequence is TGCGCCAGCAGCAACACAGATACGCAGTATTTT. This rearrangement joins TRBV5-1 to TRBJ2-3; D unresolved. The CDR3 spans 11 residues. The germline V gene encodes CDR1 SGHRS and CDR2 YFSETQ. The V end was cut by 4 bases, the J end by 2 bases, with 2 bases between.

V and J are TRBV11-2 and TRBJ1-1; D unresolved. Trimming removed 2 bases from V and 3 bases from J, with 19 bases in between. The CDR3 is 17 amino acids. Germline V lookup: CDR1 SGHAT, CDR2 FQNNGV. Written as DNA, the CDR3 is TGTGCCAGCAGCTTATTCTACAGACAAATGCCGGACACTGAAGCTTTCTTT. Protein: CASSLFYRQMPDTEAFF.

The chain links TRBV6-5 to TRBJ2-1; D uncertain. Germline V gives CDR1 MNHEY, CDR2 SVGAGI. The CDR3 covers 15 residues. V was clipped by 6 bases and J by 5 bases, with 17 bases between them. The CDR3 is CASSPDPTTHNEQFF. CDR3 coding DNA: TGTGCCAGCAGCCCCGACCCGACGACCCACAATGAGCAGTTCTTC.

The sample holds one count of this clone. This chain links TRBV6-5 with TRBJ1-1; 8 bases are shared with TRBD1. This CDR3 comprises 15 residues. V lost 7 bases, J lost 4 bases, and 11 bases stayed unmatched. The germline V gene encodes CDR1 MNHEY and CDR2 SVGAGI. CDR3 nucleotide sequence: TGTGCCAGCACCAGGACAGGGTCGAGTTTCACTGAAGCTTTCTTT. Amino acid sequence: CASTRTGSSFTEAFF.

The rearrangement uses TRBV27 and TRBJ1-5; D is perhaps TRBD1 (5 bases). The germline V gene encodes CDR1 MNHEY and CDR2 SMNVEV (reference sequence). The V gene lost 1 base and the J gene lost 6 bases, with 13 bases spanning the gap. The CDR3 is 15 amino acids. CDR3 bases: TGTGCCAGCAGTTTATTTCCAGGGCTTCGTCAGCCCCAGCATTTT. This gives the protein CASSLFPGLRQPQHF.

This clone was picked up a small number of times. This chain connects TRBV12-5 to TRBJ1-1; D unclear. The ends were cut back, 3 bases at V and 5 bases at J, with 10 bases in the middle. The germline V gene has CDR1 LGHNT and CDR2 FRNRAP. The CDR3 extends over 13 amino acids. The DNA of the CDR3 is TGTGCTAGTGGTTTTCTAGGGTCTACTGAAGCTTTCTTT. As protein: CASGFLGSTEAFF.

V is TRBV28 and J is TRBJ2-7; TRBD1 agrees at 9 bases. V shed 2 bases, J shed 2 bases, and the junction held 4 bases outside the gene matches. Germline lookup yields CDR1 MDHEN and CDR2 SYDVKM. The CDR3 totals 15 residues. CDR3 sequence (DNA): TGTGCCAGCAGTTTAGTGGGACAGGGCCCCTACGAGCAGTACTTC. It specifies CASSLVGQGPYEQYF.

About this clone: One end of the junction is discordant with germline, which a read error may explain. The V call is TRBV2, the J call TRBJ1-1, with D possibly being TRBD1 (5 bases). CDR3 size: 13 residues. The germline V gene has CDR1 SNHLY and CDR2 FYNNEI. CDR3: CASSEGSLGEENF. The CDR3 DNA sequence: TGTGCCAGCAGTGAAGGAAGCTTGGGGGAGGAAAACTTT. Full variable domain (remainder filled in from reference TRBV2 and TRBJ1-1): EPEVTQTPSHQVTQMGQEVILRCVPISNHLYFYWYRQILGQKVEFLVSFYNNEISEKSEIFDDQFSVERPDGSNFTLKIRSTKLEDSAMYFCASSEGSLGEENFGQGTRLTVV.

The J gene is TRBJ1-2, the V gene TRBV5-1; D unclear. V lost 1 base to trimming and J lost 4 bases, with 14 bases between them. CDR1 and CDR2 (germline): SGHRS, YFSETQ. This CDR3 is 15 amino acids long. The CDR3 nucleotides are TGCGCCAGCAGCTTGTCTTACAGCACCATCTATGGCTACACCTTC. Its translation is CASSLSYSTIYGYTF.

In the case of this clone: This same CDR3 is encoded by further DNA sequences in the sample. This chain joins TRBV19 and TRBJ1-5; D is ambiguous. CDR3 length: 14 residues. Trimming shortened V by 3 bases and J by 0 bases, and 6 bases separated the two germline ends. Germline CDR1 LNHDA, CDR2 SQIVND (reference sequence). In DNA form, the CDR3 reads TGTGCCAGTAGTATTCGAGATAGCAATCAGCCCCAGCATTTT. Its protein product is CASSIRDSNQPQHF.

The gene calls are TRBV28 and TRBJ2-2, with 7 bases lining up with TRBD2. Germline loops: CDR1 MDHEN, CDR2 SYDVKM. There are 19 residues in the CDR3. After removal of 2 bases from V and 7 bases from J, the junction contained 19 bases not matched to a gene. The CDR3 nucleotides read TGTGCCAGCAGTTTAGTACTCCACGACCCTAGCGGTATAGTCGGGGAGCTGTTTTTT. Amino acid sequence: CASSLVLHDPSGIVGELFF.

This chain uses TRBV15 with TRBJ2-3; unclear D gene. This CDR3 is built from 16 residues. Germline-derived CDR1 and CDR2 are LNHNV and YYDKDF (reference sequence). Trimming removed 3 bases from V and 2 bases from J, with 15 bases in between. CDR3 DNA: TGTGCCACCAGCAGCGCGATTTCCTCTGTCACAGATACGCAGTATTTT. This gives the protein CATSSAISSVTDTQYF. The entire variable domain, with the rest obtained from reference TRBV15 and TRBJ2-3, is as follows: DAMVIQNPRYQVTQFGKPVTLSCSQTLNHNVMYWYQQKSSQAPKLLFHYYDKDFNNEADTPDNFQSRRPNTSFCFLDIRSPGLGDTAMYLCATSSAISSVTDTQYFGPGTRLTVL.

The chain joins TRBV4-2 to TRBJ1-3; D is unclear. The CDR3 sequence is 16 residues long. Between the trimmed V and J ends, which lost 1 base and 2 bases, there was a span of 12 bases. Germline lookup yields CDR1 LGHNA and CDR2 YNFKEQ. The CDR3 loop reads CASSQVGEGTGNTIYF. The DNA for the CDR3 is TGTGCCAGCAGCCAAGTCGGTGAGGGAACTGGAAACACCATATATTTT.

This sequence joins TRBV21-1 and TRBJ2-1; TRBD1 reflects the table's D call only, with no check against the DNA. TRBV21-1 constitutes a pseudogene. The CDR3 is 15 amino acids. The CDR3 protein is CASSKADRRFDEQFF. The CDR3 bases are TGTGCCAGCAGCAAAGCGGACAGACGATTCGATGAGCAGTTCTTC.

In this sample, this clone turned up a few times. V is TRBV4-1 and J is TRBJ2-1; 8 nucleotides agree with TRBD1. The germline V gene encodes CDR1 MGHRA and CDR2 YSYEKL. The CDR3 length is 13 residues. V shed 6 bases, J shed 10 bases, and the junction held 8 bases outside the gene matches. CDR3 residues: CASRDRAFTEQFF. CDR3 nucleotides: TGCGCCAGCAGGGACAGGGCTTTCACCGAGCAGTTCTTC.

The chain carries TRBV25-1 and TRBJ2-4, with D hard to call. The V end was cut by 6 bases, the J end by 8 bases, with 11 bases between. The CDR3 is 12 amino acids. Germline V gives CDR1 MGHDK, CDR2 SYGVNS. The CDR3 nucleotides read TGTGCCAGCAGGGGTACAACGGACATTCAGTACTTC. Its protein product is CASRGTTDIQYF. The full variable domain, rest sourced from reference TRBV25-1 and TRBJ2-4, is EADIYQTPRYLVIGTGKKITLECSQTMGHDKMYWYQQDPGMELHLIHYSYGVNSTEKGDLSSESTVSRIRTEHFPLTLESARPSHTSQYLCASRGTTDIQYFGAGTRLSVL.

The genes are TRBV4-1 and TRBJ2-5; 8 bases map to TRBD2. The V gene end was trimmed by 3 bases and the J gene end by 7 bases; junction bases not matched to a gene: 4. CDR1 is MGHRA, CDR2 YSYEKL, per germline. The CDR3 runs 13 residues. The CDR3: CASSHGLAATQYF. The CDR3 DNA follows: TGCGCCAGCAGCCACGGACTAGCCGCGACCCAGTACTTC.

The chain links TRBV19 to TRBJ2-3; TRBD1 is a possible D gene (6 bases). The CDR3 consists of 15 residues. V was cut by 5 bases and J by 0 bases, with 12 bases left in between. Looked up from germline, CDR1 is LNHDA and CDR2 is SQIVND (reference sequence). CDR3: CASSFRTESTDTQYF. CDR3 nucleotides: TGTGCCAGTAGTTTCCGGACAGAAAGCACAGATACGCAGTATTTT.

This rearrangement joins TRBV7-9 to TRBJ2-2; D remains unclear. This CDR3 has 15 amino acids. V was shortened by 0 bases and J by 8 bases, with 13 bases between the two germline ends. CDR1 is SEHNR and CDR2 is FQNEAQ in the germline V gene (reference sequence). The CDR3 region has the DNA TGTGCCAGCAGCTTAGCAGGTTCTGGAACGGGGGAGCTGTTTTTT. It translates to CASSLAGSGTGELFF.

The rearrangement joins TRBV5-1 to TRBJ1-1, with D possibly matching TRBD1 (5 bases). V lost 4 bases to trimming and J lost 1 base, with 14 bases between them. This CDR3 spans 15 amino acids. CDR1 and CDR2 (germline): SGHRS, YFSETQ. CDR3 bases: TGCGCCAGCAGCACCTCCAGGGTCAGGAACACTGAAGCTTTCTTT. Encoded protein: CASSTSRVRNTEAFF.